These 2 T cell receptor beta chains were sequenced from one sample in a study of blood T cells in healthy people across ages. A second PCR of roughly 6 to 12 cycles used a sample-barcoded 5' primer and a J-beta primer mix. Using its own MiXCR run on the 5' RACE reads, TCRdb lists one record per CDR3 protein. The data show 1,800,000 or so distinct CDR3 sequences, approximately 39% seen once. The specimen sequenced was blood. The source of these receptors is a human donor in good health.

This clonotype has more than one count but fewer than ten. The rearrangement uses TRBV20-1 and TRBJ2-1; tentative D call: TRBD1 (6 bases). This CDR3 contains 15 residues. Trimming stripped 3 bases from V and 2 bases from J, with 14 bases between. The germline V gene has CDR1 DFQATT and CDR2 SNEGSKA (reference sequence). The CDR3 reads CSARPPGDPYNEQFF. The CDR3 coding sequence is TGCAGTGCTAGGCCACCAGGGGACCCCTACAATGAGCAGTTCTTC.

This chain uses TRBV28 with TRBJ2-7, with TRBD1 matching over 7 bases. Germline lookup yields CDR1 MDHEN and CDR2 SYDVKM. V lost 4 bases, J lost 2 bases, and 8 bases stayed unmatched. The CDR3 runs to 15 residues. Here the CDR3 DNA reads TGTGCCAGCAGTTCCAGGACAGGCCAGGCCTACGAGCAGTACTTC. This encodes CASSSRTGQAYEQYF.